What follows describes a single T cell receptor beta chain. These data come from a study of OX40 agonist ivuxolimab in advanced cancers. TCRdb's copy holds only in-frame clones and misses some; the assay was immunoSEQ multiplex PCR. The table includes about 69,000 clones, about three quarters detected once. The germline gives CDR1 LNHDA, CDR2 SQIVND (reference sequence). V was clipped by 4 bases and J by 7 bases; unmatched bases: 4. CDR3 size: 14 residues. J is TRBJ1-4 and V is TRBV19; TRBD1 matches at 9 bases. The sample was CD4+ or CD8+ T cells sorted from blood, taken in a trial of the OX40 agonist ivuxolimab. The source of this sequence is an adult with an advanced solid tumor such as melanoma, head and neck, liver or kidney cancer. The DNA for the CDR3 is TGTGCCAGTAGTAACAGGGGGCGGGTTGAAAAACTGTTTTTT. Translated, it gives CASSNRGRVEKLFF.